This note documents a single TCR beta chain sequence. No antigen is known for it. Trimming took 0 bases from V and 0 from J, leaving 12 bases between them. This CDR3 has 17 amino acids. In germline, CDR1 is LGHNA, CDR2 YSLEER. Researchers used 5'RACE with constant-segment primers to make TCR alpha and TCR beta cDNA libraries that carry sample barcodes and UMIs. Each CDR3 protein gets one entry after TCRdb re-called the 5' RACE reads with MiXCR. The table shows 200,000 to 300,000 distinct CDR3 sequences, with 16% occurring only once. The source of the sample is a study of T-cell memory formation after mild COVID-19. Study-wide background: There were largely donor-specific TCR clusters. Broader study findings: CD8+ contracting clones occupied EMRA, while CD4+ ones occupied mainly CM and EM.

The specimen sequenced was PBMCs or a T cell subset sorted from them (not recorded which). The chain combines TRBV4-3 with TRBJ2-1; D may be TRBD1 (6 bases). This clonotype was obtained from a man between 18 and 29 years old who had mild COVID-19 (a few samples of this study predate the infection). Cell type and time point are not known. The CDR3 DNA is TGCGCCAGCAGCCAAGAACCTACAGGGTTCTCCTACAATGAGCAGTTCTTC. It specifies CASSQEPTGFSYNEQFF.